This T cell receptor beta chain was recovered during a study of blood T cell repertoires in COVID-19. Profiling relied on immunoSEQ multiplex PCR, and the TCRdb table lists in-frame clones only, not all of them. Counted here are about 280,000 clones, around 88% occurring once; the ten biggest clones make up around 13%. Losses at the gene ends were 1 base for V and 7 bases for J; bases not matched to a gene: 6. The CDR3 extends over 15 amino acids. Per the germline V gene, CDR1 is LNHDA and CDR2 is SQIVND (reference sequence). The TCR originated in a woman aged 70-85 years with COVID-19, enrolled during active disease. The sequenced material came from peripheral blood. The chain combines TRBV19 with TRBJ1-1, with 10 positions matching TRBD1. The CDR3 reads CASSIVPGTGVEAFF. The DNA for the CDR3 is TGTGCCAGTAGTATAGTACCCGGGACAGGGGTTGAAGCTTTCTTT.